This TCR beta chain was captured in a study of blood T cell repertoires in COVID-19 (TCRdb year 2020). Background for the entire study: Samples covering the acute and convalescent phases of COVID-19 were provided by collaborators in the United States, Italy and Spain. Where HLA class I and class II types were available, the types were taken from metadata supplied by the sample provider, not from assay-based typing. Sample metadata almost always included a de-identified subject ID, COVID-19 status, age in years and sex. Deeply sampled blood TCRbeta repertoires from subjects exposed to, actively infected with, or recovered from COVID-19 were included in the dataset. The samples were drawn from two sources: the first 160 participants of the ongoing ImmuneRACE study, and about 1,300 subjects contributed by 6 global collaborators. The material from the prospective study consisted of cDNA or gDNA derived from T cells, B-cell-depleted T cells, or PBMCs. A freely available public database, intended as a resource for researchers studying the immune response to SARS-CoV-2, is where the repertoires were released. Overall study outcomes, separate from this receptor: Clinical and demographic metadata were provided uncurated, with the amount varying by source and participant.

TCRbeta CDR3 regions were amplified from genomic DNA by means of the immunoSEQ Assay, a bias-controlled multiplex PCR. The original pipeline was this. The number of nucleated cells in each sample was estimated by amplification of reference gene primers within the assay. Sequence reads were collapsed and filtered to measure the absolute abundance of every unique TCRbeta CDR3 rearrangement. Productive Simpson clonality was computed per sample as the square root of Simpson's diversity index over productive rearrangements. TCRdb stores this immuneACCESS table with in-frame sequences only. Part of the clones is absent; in the studies checked, under half of the shortfall reflects unresolved V genes, and no reason is known for the rest. Clonal size and the V and J genes are those of that table, whereas D and trimming came from the DNA. Recorded for this sample are under 200,000 clones; about four fifths of them occurred a single time. Approximately 2.4% of the sample comes from the top ten.

From cysteine to phenylalanine, the CDR3 is 14 amino acids long. CDR1 is given as SGHTA and CDR2 as FQGNSA, both from the germline V gene. The collaborating institutions used their own protocols to collect whole blood in K2EDTA tubes. For TCRbeta analysis, collaborator samples were shipped as frozen whole blood, as isolated PBMCs, or as DNA extracted from either sample type. Of note for this clone: The specificity of this receptor is unknown. The DNA is omitted, as the CDR3 cannot be located on it reliably, and the CDR3 follows TCRdb's listing.

The clonotype originates from a human donor with acute or convalescent COVID-19. The donor label of this sample is uncertain. The sequence links TRBV7-2 to TRBJ2-7; the DNA was not used to check the table's D call, TRBD2. Sequencing was performed on peripheral blood. The CDR3 protein sequence reads: CASSLAVGSGSSDF.